This entry describes one T cell receptor (beta chain). Its matching antigen is unknown. One entry per CDR3 protein, called by TCRdb with MiXCR from the reads. The sample yields 450,000 to 650,000 distinct CDR3 sequences, 35% to 50% seen once. This entry is derived from a study of T cell repertoires in cytomegalovirus infection. Overall study context: TCR beta signatures that were public indicated CMV infection and matching HLA type. Findings and limits, study-wide: There were HLA-C-restricted CMV-specific TCR beta clonotypes dominating the ex vivo response. Frequencies of public TCR beta families were cumulated, and this identified carriers of CMV plus the relevant HLA.

Looked up from germline, CDR1 is GTSNPN and CDR2 is SVGIG (reference sequence). V was clipped by 2 bases and J by 7 bases, with 9 bases between them. This CDR3 region has 13 residues. The starting material was cultured PBMCs, obtained from culture after CMV antigen stimulation. This TCR came from a human donor in good health (CMV status not recorded). Some clones in this sample may be carry-over from other donors' samples. The chain has TRBV30 and TRBJ1-6; possibly TRBD1 for D (5 bases). The CDR3 protein is CAWSLEGNSPLHF. CDR3 coding DNA: TGTGCCTGGAGTTTAGAGGGGAATTCACCCCTCCACTTT.